This TCR beta chain stems from a study of blood T cell repertoires in COVID-19. TCRdb keeps only in-frame clones here, not all; method: immunoSEQ multiplex PCR. The data contain 220,000 or so clones, 85% to 90% of them singletons. Participants' reported clinical history set cohort assignment. Germline V lookup: CDR1 KGHDR, CDR2 SFDVKD. This CDR3 is built from 16 residues. The V and J ends lost 5 bases and 4 bases, in that order; junction bases with no gene match: 3. This TCR derives from a woman between 18 and 29 years old in a cohort exposed to, infected with or recovered from COVID-19 (not recorded which). The gene calls are TRBV24-1 and TRBJ2-2, with TRBD2 matching over 13 bases. Sample: PBMCs or T cells enriched from blood (not recorded which). The CDR3 region is CATSGRLAGGTGELFF. The CDR3 nucleotides read TGTGCCACCAGTGGCCGACTAGCGGGAGGCACCGGGGAGCTGTTTTTT.